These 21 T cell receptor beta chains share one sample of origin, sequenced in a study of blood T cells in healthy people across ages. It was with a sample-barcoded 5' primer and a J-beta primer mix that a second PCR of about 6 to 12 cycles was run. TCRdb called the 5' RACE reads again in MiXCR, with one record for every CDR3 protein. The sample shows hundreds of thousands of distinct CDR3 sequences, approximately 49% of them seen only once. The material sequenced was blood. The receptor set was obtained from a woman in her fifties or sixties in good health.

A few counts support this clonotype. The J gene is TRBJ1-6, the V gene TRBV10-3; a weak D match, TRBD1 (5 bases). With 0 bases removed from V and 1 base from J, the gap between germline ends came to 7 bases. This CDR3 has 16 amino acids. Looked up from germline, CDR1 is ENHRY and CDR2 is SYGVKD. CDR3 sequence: CAISESAGSYNSPLHF. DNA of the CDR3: TGTGCCATCAGTGAGTCGGCAGGGTCCTATAATTCACCCCTCCACTTT.

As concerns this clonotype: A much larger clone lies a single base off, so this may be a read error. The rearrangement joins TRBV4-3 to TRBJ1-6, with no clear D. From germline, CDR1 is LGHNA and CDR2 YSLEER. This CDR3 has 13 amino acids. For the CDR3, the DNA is TGCGCCAGCAGCCCCGGGTTATACTCACCCCCCCACTTT. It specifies CASSPGLYSPPHF.

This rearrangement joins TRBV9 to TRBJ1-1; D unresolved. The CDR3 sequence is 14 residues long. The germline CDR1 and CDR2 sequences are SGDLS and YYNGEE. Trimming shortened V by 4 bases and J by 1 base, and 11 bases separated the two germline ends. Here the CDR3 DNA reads TGTGCCAGCAGCTTGACCCCTCAGAACACTGAAGCTTTCTTT. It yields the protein CASSLTPQNTEAFF. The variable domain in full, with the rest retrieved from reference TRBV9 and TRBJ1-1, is DSGVTQTPKHLITATGQRVTLRCSPRSGDLSVYWYQQSLDQGLQFLIQYYNGEERAKGNILERFSAQQFPDLHSELNLSSLELGDSALYFCASSLTPQNTEAFFGQGTRLTVV.

The CDR3 DNA is TGTGCCAGCACCAACTACCCGAACACTGAAGCTTTCTTT. Its protein is CASTNYPNTEAFF. The V gene is TRBV12-3 or TRBV12-4, the J gene TRBJ1-1; D is uncertain. This CDR3 has 13 residues. Trimming shortened V by 7 bases and J by 1 base, and 10 bases separated the two germline ends.

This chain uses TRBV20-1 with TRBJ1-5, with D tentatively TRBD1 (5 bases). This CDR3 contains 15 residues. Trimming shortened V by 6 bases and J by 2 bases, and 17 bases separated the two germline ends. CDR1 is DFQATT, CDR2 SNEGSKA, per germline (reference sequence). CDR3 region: CSAPFGGEGNQPQHF. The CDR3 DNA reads TGCAGTGCACCCTTTGGAGGGGAAGGCAATCAGCCCCAGCATTTT.

For the CDR3, the DNA is TGCAGCGTAGCCAGGACAGCCCTCTCTGGGGCCAACGTCCTGACTTTC. Translation: CSVARTALSGANVLTF. V usage is TRBV29-1 and J usage is TRBJ2-6, with a weak D call TRBD1 (6 bases). V was clipped by 6 bases and J by 0 bases, with 15 bases between them. CDR1 and CDR2 (germline): SQVTM, ANQGSEA. The CDR3 is 16 amino acids.

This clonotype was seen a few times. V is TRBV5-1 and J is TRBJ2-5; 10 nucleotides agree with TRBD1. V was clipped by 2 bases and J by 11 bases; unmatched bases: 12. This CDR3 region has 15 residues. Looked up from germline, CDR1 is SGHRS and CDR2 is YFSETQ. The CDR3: CASSLDRGRIVVQYF. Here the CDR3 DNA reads TGCGCCAGCAGCTTAGACAGGGGGCGAATTGTTGTGCAGTACTTC.

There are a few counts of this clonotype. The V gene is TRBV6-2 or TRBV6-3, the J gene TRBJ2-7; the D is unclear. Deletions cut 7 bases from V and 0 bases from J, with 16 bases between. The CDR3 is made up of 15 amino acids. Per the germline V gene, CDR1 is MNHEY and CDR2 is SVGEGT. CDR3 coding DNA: TGTGCCAGCACCCACACCCCCAGGTCCTCCTACGAGCAGTACTTC. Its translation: CASTHTPRSSYEQYF.

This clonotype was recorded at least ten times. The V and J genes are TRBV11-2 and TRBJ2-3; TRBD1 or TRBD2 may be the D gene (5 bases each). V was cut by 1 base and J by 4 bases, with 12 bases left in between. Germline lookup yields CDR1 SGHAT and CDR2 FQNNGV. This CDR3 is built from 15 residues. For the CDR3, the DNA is TGTGCCAGCAGCTTAGCGGGGCGACCCGCAGATACGCAGTATTTT. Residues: CASSLAGRPADTQYF. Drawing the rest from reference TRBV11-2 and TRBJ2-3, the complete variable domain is EAGVAQSPRYKIIEKRQSVAFWCNPISGHATLYWYQQILGQGPKLLIQFQNNGVVDDSQLPKDRFSAERLKGVDSTLKIQPAKLEDSAVYLCASSLAGRPADTQYFGPGTRLTVL.

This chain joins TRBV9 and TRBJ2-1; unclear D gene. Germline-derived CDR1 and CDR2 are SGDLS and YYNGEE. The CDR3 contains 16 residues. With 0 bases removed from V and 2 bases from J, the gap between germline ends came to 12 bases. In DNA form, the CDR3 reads TGTGCCAGCAGCGTAGCTACGCTAGAAGCCTACAATGAGCAGTTCTTC. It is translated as CASSVATLEAYNEQFF.

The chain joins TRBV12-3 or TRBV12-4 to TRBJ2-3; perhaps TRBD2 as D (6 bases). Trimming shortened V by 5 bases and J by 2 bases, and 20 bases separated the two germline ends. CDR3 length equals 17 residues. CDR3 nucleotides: TGTGCCAGCAGTCACCTCGAGCGGGCCGACCTCACAGATACGCAGTATTTT. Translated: CASSHLERADLTDTQYF.

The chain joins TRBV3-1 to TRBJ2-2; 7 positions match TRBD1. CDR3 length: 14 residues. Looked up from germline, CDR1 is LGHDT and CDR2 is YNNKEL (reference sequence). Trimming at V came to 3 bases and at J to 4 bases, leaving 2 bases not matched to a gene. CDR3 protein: CASSQTGSTGELFF. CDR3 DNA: TGTGCCAGCAGCCAGACAGGGAGCACCGGGGAGCTGTTTTTT.

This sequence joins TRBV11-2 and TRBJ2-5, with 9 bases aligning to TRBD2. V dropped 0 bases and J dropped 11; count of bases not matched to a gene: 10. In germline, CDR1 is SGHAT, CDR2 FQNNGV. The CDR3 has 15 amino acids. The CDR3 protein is CASSLELAGSSEQYF. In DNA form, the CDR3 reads TGTGCCAGCAGCTTAGAGCTAGCGGGAAGCAGTGAGCAGTACTTC.

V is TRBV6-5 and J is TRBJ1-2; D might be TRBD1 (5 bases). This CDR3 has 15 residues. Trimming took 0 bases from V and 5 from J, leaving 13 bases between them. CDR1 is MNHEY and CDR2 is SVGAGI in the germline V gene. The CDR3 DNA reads TGTGCCAGCAGTTACTCAGCGAGGGGCGTATATGGCTACACCTTC. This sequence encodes CASSYSARGVYGYTF.

CDR3 bases: TGCGCCAGCAGCCAAGATCAATCCAGCCTGGGGGAAAAACTGTTTTTT. It specifies CASSQDQSSLGEKLFF. This chain uses TRBV4-3 with TRBJ1-4; D ambiguous. Trimming stripped 0 bases from V and 8 bases from J, with 16 bases between. The CDR3 spans 16 residues. In germline, CDR1 is LGHNA, CDR2 YSLEER.

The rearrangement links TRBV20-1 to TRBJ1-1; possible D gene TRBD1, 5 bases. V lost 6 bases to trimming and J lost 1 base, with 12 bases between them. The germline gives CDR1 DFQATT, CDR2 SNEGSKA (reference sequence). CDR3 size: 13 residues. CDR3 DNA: TGCAGTGCCAAAGCCGGGACGAACACTGAAGCTTTCTTT. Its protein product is CSAKAGTNTEAFF.

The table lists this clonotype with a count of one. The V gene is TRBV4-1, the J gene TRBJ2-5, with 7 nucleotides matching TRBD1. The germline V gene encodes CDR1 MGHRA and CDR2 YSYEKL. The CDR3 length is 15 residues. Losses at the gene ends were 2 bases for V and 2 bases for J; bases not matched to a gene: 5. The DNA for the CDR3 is TGCGCCAGCAGCCAATTTGCAGGGGGTCAAGAGACCCAGTACTTC. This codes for CASSQFAGGQETQYF.

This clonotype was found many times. Written as DNA, the CDR3 is TGTGCCACCTCAGGGACTAGCACAGATACGCAGTATTTT. Amino acid sequence: CATSGTSTDTQYF. The V and J genes are TRBV6-2 or TRBV6-3 and TRBJ2-3, with D possibly matching TRBD2 (6 bases). CDR3 size: 13 residues. V lost 10 bases, J lost 0 bases, and 11 bases lay in between. Germline V gene lookup returns CDR1 MNHEY and CDR2 SVGEGT.

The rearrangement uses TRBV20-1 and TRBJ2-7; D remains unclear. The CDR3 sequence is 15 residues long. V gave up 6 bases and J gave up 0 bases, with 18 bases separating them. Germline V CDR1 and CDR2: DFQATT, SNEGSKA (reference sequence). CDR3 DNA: TGCAGTGCCCCCCGGCCAGGCGTAAGCTCCTACGAGCAGTACTTC. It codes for CSAPRPGVSSYEQYF.

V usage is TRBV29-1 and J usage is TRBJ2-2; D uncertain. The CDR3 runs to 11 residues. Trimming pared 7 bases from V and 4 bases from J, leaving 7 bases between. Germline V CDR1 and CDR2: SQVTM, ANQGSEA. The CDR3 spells CSAWSTGELFF. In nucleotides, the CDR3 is TGCAGCGCCTGGAGCACCGGGGAGCTGTTTTTT.

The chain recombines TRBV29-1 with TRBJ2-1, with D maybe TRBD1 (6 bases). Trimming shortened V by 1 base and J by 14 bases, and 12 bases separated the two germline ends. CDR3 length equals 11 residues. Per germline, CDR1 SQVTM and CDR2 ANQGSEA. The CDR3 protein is CSVEVIGQKFF. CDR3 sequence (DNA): TGCAGCGTTGAAGTAATCGGACAGAAGTTCTTC.